The source of this TCR beta chain is a study of T-cell memory formation after mild COVID-19. This CDR3 spans 17 amino acids. CDR1 and CDR2 from the germline V gene are LGHNA and YSLEER. V shed 0 bases and J shed 4 bases, with 16 bases lying between them. On this clonotype: A much larger clonotype is one base distant, so this may be a read error.

TCRdb passed the 5' RACE reads through MiXCR, listing each CDR3 protein once. The repertoire holds more than 450,000 distinct CDR3 sequences, with about 20% as singletons. Sequenced input: PBMCs or a T cell subset sorted from them (not recorded which). The receptor was derived from an adult woman who had mild COVID-19 (a few samples of this study predate the infection). Cell type and time point are not known. This chain uses TRBV4-3 with TRBJ2-1; TRBD2 might be the D (5 bases). The CDR3 spells CASSQDWEREIYNEQFF. The CDR3 DNA reads TGCGCCAGCAGCCAAGATTGGGAGAGGGAGATATACAATGAGCAGTTCTTC.